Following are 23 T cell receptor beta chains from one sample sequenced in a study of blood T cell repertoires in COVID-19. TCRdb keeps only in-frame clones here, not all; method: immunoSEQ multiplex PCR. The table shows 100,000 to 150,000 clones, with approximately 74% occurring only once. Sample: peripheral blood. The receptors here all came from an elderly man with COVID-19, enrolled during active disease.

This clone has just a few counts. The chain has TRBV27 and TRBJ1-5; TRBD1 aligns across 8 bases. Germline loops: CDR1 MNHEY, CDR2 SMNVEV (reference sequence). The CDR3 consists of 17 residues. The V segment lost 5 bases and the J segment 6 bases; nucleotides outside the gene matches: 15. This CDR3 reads CASSPYPRTGKIQPQHF. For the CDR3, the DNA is TGTGCCAGCAGTCCCTACCCCCGGACAGGGAAGATTCAGCCCCAGCATTTT.

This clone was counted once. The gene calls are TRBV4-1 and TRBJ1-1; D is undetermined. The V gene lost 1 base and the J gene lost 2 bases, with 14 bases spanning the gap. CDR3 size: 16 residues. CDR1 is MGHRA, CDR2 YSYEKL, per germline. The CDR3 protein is CASSQGELRKNTEAFF. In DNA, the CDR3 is TGCGCCAGCAGCCAAGGCGAGTTGCGGAAAAACACTGAAGCTTTCTTT.

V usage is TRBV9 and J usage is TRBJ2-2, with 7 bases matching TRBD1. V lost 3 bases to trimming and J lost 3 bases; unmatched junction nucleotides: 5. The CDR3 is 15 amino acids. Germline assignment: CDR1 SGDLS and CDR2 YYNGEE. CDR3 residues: CASSAGQFYTGELFF. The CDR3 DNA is TGTGCCAGCAGCGCGGGACAGTTCTACACCGGGGAGCTGTTTTTT.

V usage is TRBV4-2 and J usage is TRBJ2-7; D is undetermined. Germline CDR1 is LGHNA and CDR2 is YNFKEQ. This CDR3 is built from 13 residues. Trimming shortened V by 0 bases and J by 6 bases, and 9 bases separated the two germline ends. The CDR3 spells CASSQEVSREQYF. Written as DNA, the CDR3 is TGTGCCAGCAGCCAAGAGGTTAGTCGCGAGCAGTACTTC.

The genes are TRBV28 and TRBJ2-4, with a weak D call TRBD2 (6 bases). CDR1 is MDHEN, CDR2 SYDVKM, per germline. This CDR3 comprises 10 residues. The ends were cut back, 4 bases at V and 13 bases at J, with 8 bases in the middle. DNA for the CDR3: TGTGCCAGCAGTTCCGGGAGCCAGTACTTC. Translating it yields CASSSGSQYF.

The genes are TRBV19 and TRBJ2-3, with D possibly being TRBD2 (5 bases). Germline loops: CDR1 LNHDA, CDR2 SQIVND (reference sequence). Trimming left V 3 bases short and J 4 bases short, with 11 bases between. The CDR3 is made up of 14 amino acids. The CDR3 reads CASSMISAPDTQYF. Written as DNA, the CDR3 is TGTGCCAGTAGTATGATTAGCGCCCCAGATACGCAGTATTTT.

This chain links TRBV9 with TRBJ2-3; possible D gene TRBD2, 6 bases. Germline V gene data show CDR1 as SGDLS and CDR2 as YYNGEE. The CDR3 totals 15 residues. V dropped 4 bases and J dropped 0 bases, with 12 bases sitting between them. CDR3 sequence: CASSPGTASTDTQYF. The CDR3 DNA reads TGTGCCAGCAGCCCAGGGACTGCTAGCACAGATACGCAGTATTTT.

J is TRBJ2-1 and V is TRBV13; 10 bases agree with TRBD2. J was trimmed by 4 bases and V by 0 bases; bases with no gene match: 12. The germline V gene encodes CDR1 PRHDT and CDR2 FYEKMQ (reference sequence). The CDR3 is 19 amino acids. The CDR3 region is CASSLGLRASGRLYNEQFF. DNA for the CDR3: TGTGCCAGCAGCTTAGGATTGCGGGCTAGCGGGAGATTATACAATGAGCAGTTCTTC.

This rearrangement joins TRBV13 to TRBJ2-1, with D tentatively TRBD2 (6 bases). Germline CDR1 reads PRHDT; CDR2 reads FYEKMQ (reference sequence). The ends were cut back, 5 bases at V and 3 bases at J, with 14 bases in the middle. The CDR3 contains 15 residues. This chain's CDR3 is CASSPAGLHYNEQFF. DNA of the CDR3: TGTGCCAGCAGCCCGGCGGGACTTCACTACAATGAGCAGTTCTTC.

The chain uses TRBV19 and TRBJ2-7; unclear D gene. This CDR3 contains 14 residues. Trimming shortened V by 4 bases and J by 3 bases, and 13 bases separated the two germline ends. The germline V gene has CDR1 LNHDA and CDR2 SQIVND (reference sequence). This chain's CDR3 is CASSTLMNGYEQYF. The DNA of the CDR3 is TGTGCCAGTAGTACACTTATGAATGGCTACGAGCAGTACTTC.

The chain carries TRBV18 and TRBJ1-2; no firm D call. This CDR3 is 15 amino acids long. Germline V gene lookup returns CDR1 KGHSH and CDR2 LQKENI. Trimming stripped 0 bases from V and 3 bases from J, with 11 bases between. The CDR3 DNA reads TGTGCCAGCTCACCACCGGAGAGGGATTACTATGGCTACACCTTC. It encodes CASSPPERDYYGYTF.

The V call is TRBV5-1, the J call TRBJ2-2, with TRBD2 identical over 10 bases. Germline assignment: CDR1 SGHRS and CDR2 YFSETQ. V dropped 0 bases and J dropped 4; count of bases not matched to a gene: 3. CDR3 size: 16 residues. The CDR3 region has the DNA TGCGCCAGCAGCTTGGCTAGCGGGAGTCTCACCGGGGAGCTGTTTTTT. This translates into CASSLASGSLTGELFF.

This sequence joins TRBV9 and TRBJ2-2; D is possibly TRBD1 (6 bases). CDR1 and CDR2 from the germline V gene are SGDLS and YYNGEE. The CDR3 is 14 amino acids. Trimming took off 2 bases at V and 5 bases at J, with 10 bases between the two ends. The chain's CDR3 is CASSVRDITGELFF. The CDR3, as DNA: TGTGCCAGCAGCGTCCGGGACATAACCGGGGAGCTGTTTTTT.

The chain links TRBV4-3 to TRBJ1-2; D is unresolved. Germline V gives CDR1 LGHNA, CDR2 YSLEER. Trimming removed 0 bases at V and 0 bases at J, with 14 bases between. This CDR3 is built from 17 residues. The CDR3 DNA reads TGCGCCAGCAGCCAAGATCCATGGGCCGCTCCTAACTATGGCTACACCTTC. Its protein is CASSQDPWAAPNYGYTF.

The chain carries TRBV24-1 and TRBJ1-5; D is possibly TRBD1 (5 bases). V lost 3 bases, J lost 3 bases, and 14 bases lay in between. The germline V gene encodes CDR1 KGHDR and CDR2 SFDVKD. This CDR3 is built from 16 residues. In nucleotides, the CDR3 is TGTGCCACCAGTGATCATTCTCGGGGGGACAATCAGCCCCAGCATTTT. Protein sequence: CATSDHSRGDNQPQHF.

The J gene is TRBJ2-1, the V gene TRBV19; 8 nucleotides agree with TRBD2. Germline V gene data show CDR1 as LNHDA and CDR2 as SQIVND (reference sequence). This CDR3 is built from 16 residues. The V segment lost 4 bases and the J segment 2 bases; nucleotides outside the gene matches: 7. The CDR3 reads CASSNPQREPYNEQFF. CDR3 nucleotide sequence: TGTGCCAGTAGTAACCCCCAGCGGGAGCCCTACAATGAGCAGTTCTTC.

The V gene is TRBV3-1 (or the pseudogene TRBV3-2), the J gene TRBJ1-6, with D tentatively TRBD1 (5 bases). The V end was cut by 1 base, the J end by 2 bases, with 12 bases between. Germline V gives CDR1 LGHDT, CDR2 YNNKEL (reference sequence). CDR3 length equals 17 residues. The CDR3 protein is CASSQVSGVAYNSPLHF. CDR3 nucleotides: TGTGCCAGCAGCCAAGTGTCGGGGGTCGCCTATAATTCACCCCTCCACTTT.

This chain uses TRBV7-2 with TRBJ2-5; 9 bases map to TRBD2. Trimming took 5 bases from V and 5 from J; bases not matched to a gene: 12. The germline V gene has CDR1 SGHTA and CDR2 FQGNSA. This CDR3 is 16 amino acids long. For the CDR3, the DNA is TGTGCCAGCAGCCCCCGGGGGGTAGCGGGAGCGGAGACCCAGTACTTC. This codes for CASSPRGVAGAETQYF.

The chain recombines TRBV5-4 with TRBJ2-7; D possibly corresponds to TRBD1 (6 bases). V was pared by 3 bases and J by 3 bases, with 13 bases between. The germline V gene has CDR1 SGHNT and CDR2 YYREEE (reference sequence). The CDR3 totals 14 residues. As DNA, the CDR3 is TGTGCCAGCAGCTGGGAGACAGGATTCTACGAGCAGTACTTC. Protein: CASSWETGFYEQYF.

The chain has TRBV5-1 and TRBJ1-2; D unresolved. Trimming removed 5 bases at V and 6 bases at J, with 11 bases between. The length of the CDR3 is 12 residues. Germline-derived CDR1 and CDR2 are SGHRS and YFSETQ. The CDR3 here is CASRPGVDGYTF. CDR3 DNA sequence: TGCGCCAGCAGACCCGGGGTGGATGGCTACACCTTC.

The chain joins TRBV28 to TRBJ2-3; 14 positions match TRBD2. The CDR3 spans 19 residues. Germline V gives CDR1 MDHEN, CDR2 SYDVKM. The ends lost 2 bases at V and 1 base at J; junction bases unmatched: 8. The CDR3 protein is CASSLRGLAGVVGTDTQYF. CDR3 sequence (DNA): TGTGCCAGCAGTTTAAGGGGACTAGCGGGAGTGGTTGGCACAGATACGCAGTATTTT.

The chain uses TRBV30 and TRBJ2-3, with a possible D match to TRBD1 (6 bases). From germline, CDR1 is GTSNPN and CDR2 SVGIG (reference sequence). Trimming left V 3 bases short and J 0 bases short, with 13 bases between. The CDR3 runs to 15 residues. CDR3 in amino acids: CAWSGSGHSTDTQYF. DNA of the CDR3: TGTGCCTGGAGCGGGTCGGGACATAGCACAGATACGCAGTATTTT. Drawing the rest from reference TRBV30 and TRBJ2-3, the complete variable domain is SQTIHQWPATLVQPVGSPLSLECTVEGTSNPNLYWYRQAAGRGLQLLFYSVGIGQISSEVPQNLSASRPQDRQFILSSKKLLLSDSGFYLCAWSGSGHSTDTQYFGPGTRLTVL.

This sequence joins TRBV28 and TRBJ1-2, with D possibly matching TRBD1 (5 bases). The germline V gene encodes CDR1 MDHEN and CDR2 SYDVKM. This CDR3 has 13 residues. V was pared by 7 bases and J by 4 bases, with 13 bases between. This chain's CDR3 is CASTSGQGYGYTF. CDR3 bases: TGTGCCAGCACCTCCGGGCAGGGCTATGGCTACACCTTC.